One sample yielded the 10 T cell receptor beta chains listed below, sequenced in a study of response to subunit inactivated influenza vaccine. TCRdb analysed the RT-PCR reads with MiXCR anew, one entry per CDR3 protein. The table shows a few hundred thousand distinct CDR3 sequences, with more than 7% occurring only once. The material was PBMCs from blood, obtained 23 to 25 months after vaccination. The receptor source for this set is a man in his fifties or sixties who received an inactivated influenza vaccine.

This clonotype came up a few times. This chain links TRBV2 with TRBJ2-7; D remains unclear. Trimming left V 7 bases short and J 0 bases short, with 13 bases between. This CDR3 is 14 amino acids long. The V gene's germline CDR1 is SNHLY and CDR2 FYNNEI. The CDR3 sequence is CASTMTELSYEQYF. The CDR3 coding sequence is TGTGCCAGCACCATGACCGAACTCTCCTACGAGCAGTACTTC. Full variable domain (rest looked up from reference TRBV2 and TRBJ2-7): EPEVTQTPSHQVTQMGQEVILRCVPISNHLYFYWYRQILGQKVEFLVSFYNNEISEKSEIFDDQFSVERPDGSNFTLKIRSTKLEDSAMYFCASTMTELSYEQYFGPGTRLTVT.

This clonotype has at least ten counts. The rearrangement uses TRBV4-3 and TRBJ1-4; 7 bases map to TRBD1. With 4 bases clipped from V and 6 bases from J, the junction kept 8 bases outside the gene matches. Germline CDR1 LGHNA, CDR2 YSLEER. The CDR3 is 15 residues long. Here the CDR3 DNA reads TGCGCCAGCAGCCTCCACGTCGACAGGGATGAAAAACTGTTTTTT. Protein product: CASSLHVDRDEKLFF.

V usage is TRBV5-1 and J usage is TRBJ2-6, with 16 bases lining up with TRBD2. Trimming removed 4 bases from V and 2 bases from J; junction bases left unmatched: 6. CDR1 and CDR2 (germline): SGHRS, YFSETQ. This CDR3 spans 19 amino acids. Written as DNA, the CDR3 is TGCGCCAGCAGCGTCTCCGGGACTAGCGGGGGGGCTGGGGCCAACGTCCTGACTTTC. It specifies CASSVSGTSGGAGANVLTF. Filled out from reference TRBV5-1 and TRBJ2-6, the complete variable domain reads KAGVTQTPRYLIKTRGQQVTLSCSPISGHRSVSWYQQTPGQGLQFLFEYFSETQRNKGNFPGRFSGRQFSNSRSEMNVSTLELGDSALYLCASSVSGTSGGAGANVLTFGAGSRLTVL.

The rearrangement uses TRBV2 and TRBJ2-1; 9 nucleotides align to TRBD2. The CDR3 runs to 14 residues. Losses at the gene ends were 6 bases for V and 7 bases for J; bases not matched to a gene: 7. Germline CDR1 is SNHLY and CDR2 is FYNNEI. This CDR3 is CASRRFAGGNEQFF. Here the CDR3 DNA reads TGTGCCAGCAGGCGTTTTGCGGGAGGGAATGAGCAGTTCTTC.

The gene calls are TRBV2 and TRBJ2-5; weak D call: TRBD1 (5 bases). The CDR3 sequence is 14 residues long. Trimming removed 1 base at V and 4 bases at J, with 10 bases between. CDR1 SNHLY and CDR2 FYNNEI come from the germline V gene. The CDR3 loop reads CASSEDRGLETQYF. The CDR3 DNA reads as TGTGCCAGCAGTGAAGATAGGGGCCTAGAGACCCAGTACTTC.

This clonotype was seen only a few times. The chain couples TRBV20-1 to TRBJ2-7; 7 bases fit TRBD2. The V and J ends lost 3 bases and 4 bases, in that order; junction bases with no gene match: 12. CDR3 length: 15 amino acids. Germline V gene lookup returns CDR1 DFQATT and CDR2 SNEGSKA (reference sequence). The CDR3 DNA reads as TGCAGTGCTAGTAGAGACGGGCCGGGGGGTTACGAGCAGTACTTC. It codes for CSASRDGPGGYEQYF.

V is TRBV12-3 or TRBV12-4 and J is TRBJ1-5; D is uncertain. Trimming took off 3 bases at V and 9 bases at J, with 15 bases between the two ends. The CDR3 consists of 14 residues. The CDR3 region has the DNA TGTGCCAGCAGTTTTGAAGGAACACGGATGCCCCAGCATTTT. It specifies CASSFEGTRMPQHF.

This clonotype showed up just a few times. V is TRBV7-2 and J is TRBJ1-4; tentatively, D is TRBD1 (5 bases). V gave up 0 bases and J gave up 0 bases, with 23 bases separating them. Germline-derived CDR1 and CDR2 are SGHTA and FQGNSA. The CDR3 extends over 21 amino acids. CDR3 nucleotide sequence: TGTGCCAGCAGCTTAGCGCTCGTGGGGATGGGACTGATTGCAACTAATGAAAAACTGTTTTTT. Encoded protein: CASSLALVGMGLIATNEKLFF.

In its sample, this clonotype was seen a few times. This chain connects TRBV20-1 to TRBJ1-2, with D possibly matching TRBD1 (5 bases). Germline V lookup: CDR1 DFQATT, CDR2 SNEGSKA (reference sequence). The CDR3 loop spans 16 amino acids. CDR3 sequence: CSLTRAGPLSNYGYTF. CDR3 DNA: TGCAGCCTAACACGGGCGGGACCCTTATCTAACTATGGCTACACCTTC.

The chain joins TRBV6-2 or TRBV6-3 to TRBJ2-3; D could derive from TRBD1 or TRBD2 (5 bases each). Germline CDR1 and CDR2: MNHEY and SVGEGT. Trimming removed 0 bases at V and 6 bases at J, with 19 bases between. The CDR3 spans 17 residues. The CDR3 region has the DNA TGTGCCAGCAGTTACTCATCTGGGACGGCAGCTTGGGATACGCAGTATTTT. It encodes CASSYSSGTAAWDTQYF.